Listed below are T cell receptor beta chains from one sample, sequenced in a study of OX40 agonist ivuxolimab in advanced cancers. Sequencing used immunoSEQ multiplex PCR; TCRdb keeps in-frame clones, though not all of them. The data show fewer than 20,000 clones, with around 80% seen just once and 41% held by the top ten. The sample in question was CD4+ or CD8+ T cells sorted from blood, obtained in a trial of the OX40 agonist ivuxolimab. Receptor source: an adult with an advanced solid tumor such as melanoma, head and neck, liver or kidney cancer. The CDR3 runs from the conserved cysteine through the conserved F or W. The D gene is left open where the match is weak. Size is omitted from some rows. Given values are once, few, many or a class for expanded clones.

d_call | j_call | v_call | clone_size | cdr3_nt | cdr3_aa
TRBD2 | TRBJ2-7 | TRBV27 | NA | TGTGCCAGCAGCCAAGTTAGCGGGGGGCTCTACGAGCAGTACTTC | CASSQVSGGLYEQYF
NA | TRBJ1-5 | TRBV28 | few | TGTGCCAGCAGGATTAGCAGTAGCAATCAGCCCCAGCATTTT | CASRISSSNQPQHF
NA | TRBJ1-2 | TRBV14 | NA | TGTGCCAGCAGCCAACAGTCGGGTGACTATGGCTACACCTTC | CASSQQSGDYGYTF
TRBD1 | TRBJ2-7 | TRBV19 | NA | TGTGCCAGTAGTGCCGGGACAGGGAATTACGAGCAGTACTTC | CASSAGTGNYEQYF
NA | TRBJ1-2 | TRBV5-6 | NA | TGTGCCAGCAGCTTGAGCGGGGGTGGCTACACCTTC | CASSLSGGGYTF
TRBD1 | TRBJ2-4 | TRBV7-9 | NA | TGTGCCAGCAGCGGATTTTTGACAGGGGGCCGAAACATTCAGTACTTC | CASSGFLTGGRNIQYF
NA | TRBJ2-5 | TRBV29-1 | NA | TGCAGCGTTGACGCCAGGCAAGAGACCCAGTACTTC | CSVDARQETQYF
NA | TRBJ1-1 | TRBV7-8 | NA | TGTGCCAGCAGCTTAGGACAGTACATGAACACTGAAGCTTTCTTT | CASSLGQYMNTEAFF
TRBD1 | TRBJ2-4 | TRBV29-1 | NA | TGCAGCGTTGACCCGGGGACAGGAGTGGGGAACATTCAGTACTTC | CSVDPGTGVGNIQYF
TRBD1 | TRBJ2-7 | TRBV27 | NA | TGTGCCAGCAGTTTTGGACAGGGCACCTACGAGCAGTACTTC | CASSFGQGTYEQYF
NA | TRBJ2-3 | TRBV19 | NA | TGTGCCAGTAGTCCGGAGTCCACAGATACGCAGTATTTT | CASSPESTDTQYF
NA | TRBJ1-2 | TRBV4-3 | NA | TGCGCCAGCAGCCAAGATCGGGTAGGTCCTGATGGCTACACCTTC | CASSQDRVGPDGYTF
NA | TRBJ2-5 | TRBV28 | few | TGTGCCAGCAGTACCTCCGGGGACGGCGAAGAGACCCAGTACTTC | CASSTSGDGEETQYF
NA | TRBJ1-6 | TRBV29-1 | NA | TGCAGCGTTGAGGAGGGGGAATCACCCCTCCACTTT | CSVEEGESPLHF
NA | TRBJ1-5 | TRBV9 | NA | TGTGCCAGCAGCGTAGGAGGGGGTCTCAATCAGCCCCAGCATTTT | CASSVGGGLNQPQHF
NA | TRBJ2-1 | TRBV2 | NA | TGTGCCAGCAGTGCCGGGTACAATGAGCAGTTCTTC | CASSAGYNEQFF
NA | TRBJ2-5 | TRBV6-6 | NA | TGTGCCACCAACAGCTTGGACTACCAAGAGACCCAGTACTTC | CATNSLDYQETQYF
NA | TRBJ1-1 | TRBV9 | NA | TGTGCCAGCAGCCCACTCTCAGGGGAAACTGAAGCTTTCTTT | CASSPLSGETEAFF
TRBD2 | TRBJ2-1 | TRBV11-2 | NA | TGTGCCAGCAGCCTGGGGACTAGCGGGAGCGGGAATGAGCAGTTCTTC | CASSLGTSGSGNEQFF
TRBD1 | TRBJ2-4 | TRBV7-8 | NA | TGTGCCAGCAGCTTAGTTGGGGGACAGGGTTTACCCAAAAACATTCAGTACTTC | CASSLVGGQGLPKNIQYF
TRBD1 | TRBJ1-2 | TRBV9 | NA | TGTGCCAGCAGCCCGACAGGGACTAACAAACTGGATGGCTACACCTTC | CASSPTGTNKLDGYTF
TRBD2 | TRBJ2-1 | TRBV7-3 | NA | TGTGCCAGCAGCTCCTCACTAGCGGGGGGGCCGCAAGCTTACAATGAGCAGTTCTTC | CASSSSLAGGPQAYNEQFF
TRBD1 | TRBJ2-7 | TRBV5-4 | NA | TGTGCCAGCAGCTTCGTGACAGGGGGCGTCTACGAGCAGTACTTC | CASSFVTGGVYEQYF
NA | TRBJ2-7 | TRBV4-3 | NA | TGCGCCAGCAGCCAAGTTAATAGGCCGTCCTTATACGAGCAGTACTTC | CASSQVNRPSLYEQYF
NA | TRBJ2-5 | TRBV4-1 | NA | TGCGCCAGCAGCCAAGAGTTGCGCAGTGGCGGGACCCAGTACTTC | CASSQELRSGGTQYF
NA | TRBJ2-1 | TRBV6-5 | NA | TGTGCCAGCAGTCAGATGGACTATCAGTTCTTC | CASSQMDYQFF
TRBD1 | TRBJ1-2 | TRBV4-3 | NA | TGCGCCAGCAGCCAAGGGGACAGGGATACGGCCTATGGCTACACCTTC | CASSQGDRDTAYGYTF
TRBD1 | TRBJ1-1 | TRBV2 | NA | TGTGCCAGCAGTGAAGGACAGGGGAACACTGAAGCTTTCTTT | CASSEGQGNTEAFF
NA | TRBJ2-7 | TRBV7-9 | NA | TGTGCCAGCAGTACCCAAACCAATCCTGACGAGCAGTACTTC | CASSTQTNPDEQYF
NA | TRBJ2-1 | TRBV7-7 | NA | TGTGCCAGCAGCACTACCCTTTACAATGAGCAGTTCTTC | CASSTTLYNEQFF
NA | TRBJ2-2 | TRBV15 | few | TGTGCCACCAGCAGGACCAGGGGCACCGGGGAGCTGTTTTTT | CATSRTRGTGELFF
TRBD1 | TRBJ2-4 | TRBV11-2 | NA | TGTGCCAGCAGCTCCCGGGACAGGGTAAACATTCAGTACTTC | CASSSRDRVNIQYF
TRBD2 | TRBJ2-7 | TRBV6-1 | NA | TGTGCCAGCAGTACTAGCGGGGGAACCTACGAGCAGTACTTC | CASSTSGGTYEQYF
NA | TRBJ2-4 | TRBV7-9 | NA | TGTGCCAGCAGCTTAGTGGGGACAATCCTCGAGAACATTCAGTACTTC | CASSLVGTILENIQYF
NA | TRBJ2-2 | TRBV4-1 | NA | TGCGCCAGCAGCCAACATGACACCGGGGAGCTGTTTTTT | CASSQHDTGELFF
TRBD1 | TRBJ2-7 | TRBV4-1 | NA | TGCGCCAGCAGCCAAGAACCGGGACAGGGTTTCTACGAGCAGTACTTC | CASSQEPGQGFYEQYF
NA | TRBJ2-7 | TRBV5-8 | NA | TGTGCCAGCAGCCAAGACCCGTACGAGCAGTACTTC | CASSQDPYEQYF
NA | TRBJ1-5 | TRBV27 | NA | TGTGCCAGCAGTACCCGACCTCGGGGGGGAGGAAATCAGCCCCAGCATTTT | CASSTRPRGGGNQPQHF
NA | TRBJ2-1 | TRBV9 | NA | TGTGCCAGCAGCGTAGGAGGCAGCTCTTCCTACAATGAGCAGTTCTTC | CASSVGGSSSYNEQFF
NA | TRBJ2-2 | TRBV5-6 | NA | TGTGCCAGCAGGACTATTGTGTCTGGGGAGCTGTTTTTT | CASRTIVSGELFF
NA | TRBJ2-7 | TRBV6-5 | NA | TGTGCCACCCCGGAAGCCAGTAGAACCTACGAGCAGTACTTC | CATPEASRTYEQYF
TRBD2 | TRBJ2-3 | TRBV30 | NA | TGTGCCTGGAGTGGGGTAGCGGGAGGCTCAGATACGCAGTATTTT | CAWSGVAGGSDTQYF
NA | TRBJ1-1 | TRBV11-3 | NA | TGTGCCAGCAGCCGGGGGGGCACTGAAGCTTTCTTT | CASSRGGTEAFF
TRBD1 | TRBJ2-7 | TRBV9 | NA | TGTGCCAGCAGCGCCTCCGGGACAGGTAACGAGCAGTACTTC | CASSASGTGNEQYF
TRBD2 | TRBJ2-5 | TRBV4-2 | few | TGTGCCAGCAGCCAAGAGCGGGGGGGCCAAGAGACCCAGTACTTC | CASSQERGGQETQYF
TRBD1 | TRBJ2-1 | TRBV5-1 | NA | TGCGCCAGCAGCTTGAGACAGGGAGAAAATGAGCAGTTCTTC | CASSLRQGENEQFF
TRBD1 | TRBJ2-2 | TRBV6-6 | NA | TGTGCCAGCACGGGACAGTTGACCGGGGAGCTGTTTTTT | CASTGQLTGELFF
TRBD1 | TRBJ1-3 | TRBV12-5 | NA | TGTGCTAGTGGTCCTTTGGGACAGGGCGCTGGAAACACCATATATTTT | CASGPLGQGAGNTIYF
TRBD1 | TRBJ2-5 | TRBV14 | once | TGTGCCAGCAGCCAAGCTTATCCCACAGGGGAAGAGACCCAGTACTTC | CASSQAYPTGEETQYF
NA | TRBJ2-7 | TRBV19 | NA | TGTGCCGTAGGGGGGGGGCCGGGAGAGCAGTACTTC | CAVGGGPGEQYF
TRBD1 | TRBJ2-7 | TRBV28 | NA | TGTGCCAGCATATGGGACAGGGGGCAGTACGAGCAGTACTTC | CASIWDRGQYEQYF
NA | TRBJ1-5 | TRBV28 | NA | TGTGCCAGCAGTTTAGGCAATCAGCCCCAGCATTTT | CASSLGNQPQHF
NA | TRBJ1-5 | TRBV15 | NA | TGTGCCACCAGCACTAGGGGTAGCAATCAGCCCCAGCATTTT | CATSTRGSNQPQHF
NA | TRBJ1-5 | TRBV5-1 | NA | TGCGCCAGCAGCTTCCCCAGGTTCTATAGCAATCAGCCCCAGCATTTT | CASSFPRFYSNQPQHF
NA | TRBJ1-3 | TRBV11-2 | NA | TGTGCCAGCAGCTTAGAACTTGTCTCTGGAAACACCATATATTTT | CASSLELVSGNTIYF